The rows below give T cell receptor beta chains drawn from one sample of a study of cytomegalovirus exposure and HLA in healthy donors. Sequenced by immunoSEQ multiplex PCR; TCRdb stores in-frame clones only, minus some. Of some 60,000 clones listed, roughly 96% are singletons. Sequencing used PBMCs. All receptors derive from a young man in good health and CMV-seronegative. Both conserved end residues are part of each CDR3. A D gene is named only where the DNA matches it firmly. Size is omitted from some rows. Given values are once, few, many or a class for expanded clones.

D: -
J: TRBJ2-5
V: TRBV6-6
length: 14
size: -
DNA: TGTGCCAGCAGTGCCCGCCAGGTTCAGGGGACCCAGTACTTC
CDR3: CASSARQVQGTQYF

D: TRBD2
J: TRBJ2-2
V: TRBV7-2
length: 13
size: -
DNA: TGTGCCAGCAGCCCTACTAGCGCCGGGGAGCTGTTTTTT
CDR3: CASSPTSAGELFF

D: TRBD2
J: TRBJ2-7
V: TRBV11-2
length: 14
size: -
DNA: TGTGCCAGCAGCCCAGCGGGAGGGCCGGGCGAGCAGTACTTC
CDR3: CASSPAGGPGEQYF

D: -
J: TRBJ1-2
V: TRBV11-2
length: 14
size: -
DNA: TGTGCCAGCAGCTTAGGAAGAGGGAACTATGGCTACACCTTC
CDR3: CASSLGRGNYGYTF

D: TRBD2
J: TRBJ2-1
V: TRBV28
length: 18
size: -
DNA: TGTGCCAGCAGCTACGATCCGTCGCGGGAGGGCTCCTACAATGAGCAGTTCTTC
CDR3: CASSYDPSREGSYNEQFF

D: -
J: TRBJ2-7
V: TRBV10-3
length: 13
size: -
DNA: TGTGCCATCAGTGAGTCGAGGGCAGCCGAGCAGTACTTC
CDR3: CAISESRAAEQYF

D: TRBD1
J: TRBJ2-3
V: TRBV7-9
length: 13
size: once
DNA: TGTGCCAGCAGGCAAACAGGGGTAGATACGCAGTATTTT
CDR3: CASRQTGVDTQYF

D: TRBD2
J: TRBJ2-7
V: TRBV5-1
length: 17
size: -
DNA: TGCGCCAGCAGCACCCGGACTAGCGGGAGTGAGACCTACGAGCAGTACTTC
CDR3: CASSTRTSGSETYEQYF

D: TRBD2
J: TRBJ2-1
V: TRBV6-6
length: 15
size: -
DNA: TGTGCCAGCAGTCCCGGGGGGCGCGGGAGGCCTGAGCAGTTCTTC
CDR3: CASSPGGRGRPEQFF

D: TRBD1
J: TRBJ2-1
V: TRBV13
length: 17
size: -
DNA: TGTGCCAGCAGCTCGCCCCGGGCGGGACAGGGGTGGAATGAGCAGTTCTTC
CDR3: CASSSPRAGQGWNEQFF

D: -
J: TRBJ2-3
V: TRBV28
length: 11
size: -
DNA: TGTGCCACCCAGAGGGTGCAAACGCAGTATTTT
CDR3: CATQRVQTQYF

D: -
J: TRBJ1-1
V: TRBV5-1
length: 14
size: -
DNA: TGCGCCAGCAGCTTGGGCCAACTCACAGATCGGGCTTTCTTT
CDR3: CASSLGQLTDRAFF

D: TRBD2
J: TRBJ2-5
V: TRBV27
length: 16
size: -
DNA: TGTGCCAGCAGCGTAGCGGGTGGTTTGGTTAAGGTGACCCAGTACTTC
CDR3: CASSVAGGLVKVTQYF

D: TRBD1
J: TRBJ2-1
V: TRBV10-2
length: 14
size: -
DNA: TGCGCCAGCAGGCGAGACAGGGGCCCCAATGAGCAGTTCTTC
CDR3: CASRRDRGPNEQFF

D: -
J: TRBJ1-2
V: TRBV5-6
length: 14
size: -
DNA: TGTGCCAGCAGTCCAGGGGACGCTTGGGGGAGCTACACCTTC
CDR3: CASSPGDAWGSYTF

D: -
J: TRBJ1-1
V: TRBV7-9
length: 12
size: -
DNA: TGTGCCAGCAGCCCCTCGGGTTCTGAAGCTTTCTTT
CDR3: CASSPSGSEAFF

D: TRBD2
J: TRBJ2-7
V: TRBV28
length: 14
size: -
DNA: TGTGCCAGCAGTAAATCCGGGACTAGGCGGGAGCAGTACTTC
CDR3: CASSKSGTRREQYF

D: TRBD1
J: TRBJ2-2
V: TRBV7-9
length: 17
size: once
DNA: TGTGCCAGCAGCCGGGGACAGGGTCTTTTTCCTCCCGGGGAGCTGTTTTTT
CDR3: CASSRGQGLFPPGELFF

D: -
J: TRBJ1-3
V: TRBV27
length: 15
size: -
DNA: TGTGCCAGCAGTTTATCGTACGGGTCTGGAAACACCATATATTTT
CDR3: CASSLSYGSGNTIYF

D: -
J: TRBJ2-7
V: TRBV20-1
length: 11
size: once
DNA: TGCAGTGCTAGCGACAAGTACGAGCAGTACTTC
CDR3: CSASDKYEQYF

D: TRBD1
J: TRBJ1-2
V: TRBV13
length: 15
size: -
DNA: TGTGCCAGCAGCTTAGCCGGGGACAGTCGGTATGGCTACACCTTC
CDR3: CASSLAGDSRYGYTF

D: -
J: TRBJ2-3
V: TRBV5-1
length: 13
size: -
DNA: TGCGCCAGCAGCCCAGGGGGCACAGATACGCAGTATTTT
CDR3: CASSPGGTDTQYF

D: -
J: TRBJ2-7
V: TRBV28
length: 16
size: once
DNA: TGTGCCAGCAGTTTTAGGGCAGGCCGGGGAAGCTACGAGCAGTACTTC
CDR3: CASSFRAGRGSYEQYF

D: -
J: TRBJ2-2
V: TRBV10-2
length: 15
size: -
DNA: TGCGCCAGCAGATTTGGGAGAACGAACACCGGGGAGCTGTTTTTT
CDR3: CASRFGRTNTGELFF

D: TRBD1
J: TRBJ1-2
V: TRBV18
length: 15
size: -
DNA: TGTGCCAGCTCTCTCCCGGGACAGGGAATCTATGGCTACACCTTC
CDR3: CASSLPGQGIYGYTF

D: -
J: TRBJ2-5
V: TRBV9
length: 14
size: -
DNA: TGTGCCAGCAGCGTAGGACAGATCCAAGAGACCCAGTACTTC
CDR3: CASSVGQIQETQYF